The rows below give T cell receptor beta chains drawn from one sample of a study of beta chain features in type 1 diabetes. Only in-frame clones appear in the TCRdb table, and some are missing; sequencing was by immunoSEQ multiplex PCR. Counted here are a few hundred thousand clones, over 8.5% occurring once; the ten biggest clones make up about 0.6%. The source material was central memory CD4+ T cells from blood. The receptors were gathered from a young man with type 1 diabetes. The CDR3 runs from the conserved cysteine through the conserved F or W. The order of the fields is V gene, clone size, D gene, J gene, CDR3 protein, CDR3 DNA. D genes are given only for firm matches. Part of the rows lack a size; the others show once, few, many or a class for expanded clones.

v_call: TRBV7-2; clone_size: few; d_call: .; j_call: TRBJ2-5; cdr3_aa: CASSSDQRARERRETQYF; cdr3_nt: TGTGCCAGCAGCTCCGACCAGAGGGCAAGGGAGAGACGAGAGACCCAGTACTTC
v_call: TRBV30; clone_size: .; d_call: .; j_call: TRBJ1-2; cdr3_aa: CAGLRDGYTF; cdr3_nt: TGTGCCGGGCTCAGGGATGGCTACACCTTC
v_call: TRBV27; clone_size: few; d_call: .; j_call: TRBJ2-1; cdr3_aa: CASSLPSPYNEQFF; cdr3_nt: TGTGCCAGCAGTTTACCTTCCCCCTACAATGAGCAGTTCTTC
v_call: TRBV7-8; clone_size: .; d_call: TRBD1; j_call: TRBJ2-7; cdr3_aa: CASSLAWTGYSYEQYF; cdr3_nt: TGTGCCAGCAGCTTAGCTTGGACAGGGTATTCATACGAGCAGTACTTC
v_call: TRBV28; clone_size: .; d_call: .; j_call: TRBJ2-3; cdr3_aa: CASSFPLSSSMADTQYF; cdr3_nt: TGTGCCAGCAGTTTCCCCCTGAGCTCATCAATGGCAGATACGCAGTATTTT
v_call: TRBV5-1; clone_size: .; d_call: TRBD2; j_call: TRBJ2-1; cdr3_aa: CASSSDGLAGFNEQFF; cdr3_nt: TGCGCCAGCAGCTCGGACGGACTAGCGGGATTCAATGAGCAGTTCTTC
v_call: TRBV7-2; clone_size: few; d_call: .; j_call: TRBJ2-5; cdr3_aa: CASSRSSGGGGETQYF; cdr3_nt: TGTGCCAGCAGCCGATCGTCAGGGGGAGGAGGGGAGACCCAGTACTTC
v_call: TRBV7-2; clone_size: few; d_call: TRBD2; j_call: TRBJ2-3; cdr3_aa: CASSRGTSGGRGDTQYF; cdr3_nt: TGTGCCAGCAGTAGGGGGACTAGCGGGGGCCGAGGAGATACGCAGTATTTT
v_call: TRBV5-1; clone_size: .; d_call: TRBD1; j_call: TRBJ1-4; cdr3_aa: CASSLLSGTAEKLFF; cdr3_nt: TGCGCCAGCAGCCTATTGTCCGGGACAGCTGAAAAACTGTTTTTT
v_call: TRBV5-1; clone_size: few; d_call: TRBD1; j_call: TRBJ2-3; cdr3_aa: CASSFQIGTGGDTQYF; cdr3_nt: TGCGCCAGCAGCTTCCAAATAGGGACAGGGGGAGATACGCAGTATTTT
v_call: TRBV6-5; clone_size: .; d_call: .; j_call: TRBJ2-2; cdr3_aa: CASRPGAVGELFF; cdr3_nt: TGTGCCAGCAGACCCGGGGCGGTCGGGGAGCTGTTTTTT
v_call: TRBV4-1; clone_size: few; d_call: .; j_call: TRBJ1-1; cdr3_aa: CASSQSAGMNTEAFF; cdr3_nt: TGCGCCAGCAGCCAATCCGCGGGAATGAACACTGAAGCTTTCTTT
v_call: TRBV28; clone_size: few; d_call: .; j_call: TRBJ1-1; cdr3_aa: CASSHNAGLPEAFF; cdr3_nt: TGTGCCAGCAGCCATAACGCCGGACTGCCAGAAGCTTTCTTT
v_call: TRBV15; clone_size: few; d_call: TRBD2; j_call: TRBJ2-2; cdr3_aa: CATSWTSGNTGELFF; cdr3_nt: TGTGCCACCAGTTGGACTAGCGGGAACACCGGGGAGCTGTTTTTT
v_call: TRBV7-2; clone_size: .; d_call: .; j_call: TRBJ2-3; cdr3_aa: CASSPRRTSRTDTQYF; cdr3_nt: TGTGCCAGCAGCCCCCGGAGGACTTCACGCACAGATACGCAGTATTTT
v_call: TRBV7-3; clone_size: few; d_call: .; j_call: TRBJ2-7; cdr3_aa: CASSPGNSYEQYF; cdr3_nt: TGTGCCAGCAGCCCGGGGAACTCCTACGAGCAGTACTTC
v_call: TRBV29-1; clone_size: .; d_call: .; j_call: TRBJ2-3; cdr3_aa: CSVEDRWGYDSTDTQYF; cdr3_nt: TGCAGCGTTGAAGATCGTTGGGGATACGATAGCACAGATACGCAGTATTTT
v_call: TRBV7-6; clone_size: few; d_call: .; j_call: TRBJ2-4; cdr3_aa: CASSSNQGFDIQYF; cdr3_nt: TGTGCCAGCAGCTCCAACCAGGGTTTCGACATTCAGTACTTC
v_call: TRBV28; clone_size: many; d_call: TRBD2; j_call: TRBJ2-7; cdr3_aa: CASSSIAGTYEQYF; cdr3_nt: TGTGCCAGCAGTTCCATAGCGGGGACCTACGAGCAGTACTTC
v_call: TRBV5-1; clone_size: .; d_call: .; j_call: TRBJ2-5; cdr3_aa: CASSLLPNGPETQYF; cdr3_nt: TGCGCCAGCAGTCTGCTACCCAACGGTCCCGAGACCCAGTACTTC
v_call: TRBV6-6; clone_size: few; d_call: .; j_call: TRBJ1-2; cdr3_aa: CASSSGLSNYGYTF; cdr3_nt: TGTGCCAGCAGTTCTGGACTGTCTAACTATGGCTACACCTTC
v_call: TRBV25-1; clone_size: .; d_call: TRBD1; j_call: TRBJ1-6; cdr3_aa: CASRGQGDSPLHF; cdr3_nt: TGTGCCAGCAGGGGACAGGGGGATTCACCCCTCCACTTT
v_call: TRBV18; clone_size: many; d_call: .; j_call: TRBJ2-5; cdr3_aa: CASSPPSQETQYF; cdr3_nt: TGTGCCAGCTCACCACCGTCCCAAGAGACCCAGTACTTC
v_call: TRBV2; clone_size: few; d_call: .; j_call: TRBJ1-6; cdr3_aa: CASSEGDSPLHF; cdr3_nt: TGTGCCAGCAGTGAAGGGGATTCACCCCTCCACTTT
v_call: TRBV7-9; clone_size: .; d_call: .; j_call: TRBJ2-3; cdr3_aa: CASSPTTDTQYF; cdr3_nt: TGTGCCAGCAGCCCTACGACAGATACGCAGTATTTT
v_call: TRBV6-6; clone_size: few; d_call: .; j_call: TRBJ2-4; cdr3_aa: CASSRTGLIENIQYF; cdr3_nt: TGTGCCAGCAGTCGAACGGGACTTATAGAAAACATTCAGTACTTC
v_call: TRBV7-2; clone_size: many; d_call: TRBD2; j_call: TRBJ2-5; cdr3_aa: CASSGGGSETQYF; cdr3_nt: TGTGCCAGCAGCGGCGGCGGGAGCGAGACCCAGTACTTC
v_call: TRBV5-1; clone_size: .; d_call: TRBD2; j_call: TRBJ2-3; cdr3_aa: CASSAGLAAGTDTQYF; cdr3_nt: TGCGCCAGCAGCGCAGGACTAGCGGCGGGCACAGATACGCAGTATTTT
v_call: TRBV10-3; clone_size: .; d_call: TRBD1; j_call: TRBJ2-7; cdr3_aa: CAISAATGDYEQYF; cdr3_nt: TGTGCCATCAGTGCCGCGACAGGGGACTACGAGCAGTACTTC
v_call: TRBV7-2; clone_size: few; d_call: TRBD2; j_call: TRBJ2-7; cdr3_aa: CASSSSGASYEQYF; cdr3_nt: TGTGCCAGCAGTTCTAGCGGGGCCTCCTACGAGCAGTACTTC
v_call: TRBV5-1; clone_size: few; d_call: .; j_call: TRBJ2-5; cdr3_aa: CASSPEGQETQYF; cdr3_nt: TGCGCCAGCAGCCCCGAGGGCCAAGAGACCCAGTACTTC
v_call: TRBV28; clone_size: .; d_call: TRBD1; j_call: TRBJ1-5; cdr3_aa: CASSLGTGENQPQHF; cdr3_nt: TGTGCCAGCAGTTTAGGGACAGGGGAGAACCAGCCCCAGCATTTT
v_call: TRBV7-2; clone_size: .; d_call: TRBD1; j_call: TRBJ1-5; cdr3_aa: CASSSGGGMIQPQHF; cdr3_nt: TGTGCCAGCAGCTCTGGAGGGGGCATGATTCAGCCCCAGCATTTT
v_call: TRBV28; clone_size: few; d_call: TRBD2; j_call: TRBJ2-5; cdr3_aa: CASTIGGAVREGRETQYF; cdr3_nt: TGTGCCAGCACCATCGGGGGGGCGGTACGGGAGGGCCGAGAGACCCAGTACTTC
v_call: TRBV2; clone_size: .; d_call: .; j_call: TRBJ2-1; cdr3_aa: CASSAWAGGYNEQFF; cdr3_nt: TGTGCCAGCAGTGCCTGGGCAGGAGGCTACAATGAGCAGTTCTTC
v_call: TRBV19; clone_size: .; d_call: TRBD1; j_call: TRBJ1-5; cdr3_aa: CASSSPRTGSGGNQPQHF; cdr3_nt: TGTGCCAGTAGTAGCCCTAGGACAGGGTCCGGGGGAAATCAGCCCCAGCATTTT
v_call: TRBV5-1; clone_size: few; d_call: TRBD1; j_call: TRBJ2-5; cdr3_aa: CASSLGGGGETQYF; cdr3_nt: TGCGCCAGCAGCTTGGGAGGGGGCGGGGAGACCCAGTACTTC
v_call: TRBV7-8; clone_size: .; d_call: TRBD2; j_call: TRBJ2-2; cdr3_aa: CASSSGLAGYTGELFF; cdr3_nt: TGTGCCAGCAGCTCTGGACTAGCGGGTTACACCGGGGAGCTGTTTTTT
v_call: TRBV7-6; clone_size: few; d_call: .; j_call: TRBJ2-2; cdr3_aa: CASSLPGSLDAGELFF; cdr3_nt: TGTGCCAGCAGCTTACCCGGGTCACTGGACGCCGGGGAGCTGTTTTTT
v_call: TRBV6-5; clone_size: .; d_call: .; j_call: TRBJ1-2; cdr3_aa: CAISGRFDGQYGYTF; cdr3_nt: TGTGCCATCAGTGGTCGCTTCGACGGACAGTACGGCTACACCTTC
v_call: TRBV11-2; clone_size: few; d_call: TRBD2; j_call: TRBJ2-5; cdr3_aa: CASTLGGGAETQYF; cdr3_nt: TGTGCCAGCACCCTCGGGGGGGGAGCAGAGACCCAGTACTTC
v_call: TRBV7-8; clone_size: .; d_call: TRBD1; j_call: TRBJ2-7; cdr3_aa: CASSQWQGDEQYF; cdr3_nt: TGTGCCAGCAGCCAATGGCAGGGGGACGAGCAGTACTTC
v_call: TRBV5-1; clone_size: few; d_call: TRBD2; j_call: TRBJ2-1; cdr3_aa: CASSLTSGRAHNEQFF; cdr3_nt: TGCGCCAGCAGCTTGACTAGCGGGAGGGCCCACAATGAGCAGTTCTTC
v_call: TRBV7-6; clone_size: many; d_call: .; j_call: TRBJ2-3; cdr3_aa: CASSTLPGHSPDTQYF; cdr3_nt: TGTGCCAGCAGCACCCTCCCGGGACATTCCCCAGATACGCAGTATTTT
v_call: TRBV6-5; clone_size: many; d_call: TRBD1; j_call: TRBJ2-7; cdr3_aa: CASSHGQGGYEQYF; cdr3_nt: TGTGCCAGCAGCCACGGACAGGGCGGCTACGAGCAGTACTTC
v_call: TRBV4-3; clone_size: few; d_call: TRBD1; j_call: TRBJ2-7; cdr3_aa: CASSQGDRRPYEQYF; cdr3_nt: TGCGCCAGCAGCCAAGGGGACAGGCGTCCCTACGAGCAGTACTTC
v_call: TRBV6-6; clone_size: few; d_call: .; j_call: TRBJ2-4; cdr3_aa: CASSPSGGPGVDIQYF; cdr3_nt: TGTGCCAGCAGTCCATCGGGTGGACCCGGCGTGGACATTCAGTACTTC
v_call: TRBV5-6; clone_size: .; d_call: TRBD1; j_call: TRBJ1-2; cdr3_aa: CASSLGQGGYTF; cdr3_nt: TGTGCCAGCAGCTTGGGACAGGGCGGCTACACCTTC
v_call: TRBV13; clone_size: few; d_call: TRBD2; j_call: TRBJ2-1; cdr3_aa: CASSLLAGEGNEQFF; cdr3_nt: TGTGCCAGCAGCTTACTGGCGGGAGAGGGCAATGAGCAGTTCTTC
v_call: TRBV6-5; clone_size: few; d_call: TRBD2; j_call: TRBJ2-1; cdr3_aa: CASSYDVRGGYNEQFF; cdr3_nt: TGTGCCAGCAGTTACGACGTCCGGGGGGGCTACAATGAGCAGTTCTTC
v_call: TRBV4-3; clone_size: few; d_call: TRBD2; j_call: TRBJ2-1; cdr3_aa: CASSQDALAGGTEQFF; cdr3_nt: TGCGCCAGCAGCCAAGATGCGCTAGCGGGAGGGACTGAGCAGTTCTTC
v_call: TRBV2; clone_size: .; d_call: .; j_call: TRBJ1-5; cdr3_aa: CASSTFSNQPQHF; cdr3_nt: TGTGCCAGCAGTACCTTTAGCAATCAGCCCCAGCATTTT
v_call: TRBV10-3; clone_size: .; d_call: .; j_call: TRBJ2-7; cdr3_aa: CAISEAPGDYEQYF; cdr3_nt: TGTGCCATCAGTGAGGCACCTGGGGACTACGAGCAGTACTTC
v_call: TRBV19; clone_size: .; d_call: TRBD1; j_call: TRBJ1-5; cdr3_aa: CASSMRGQGVGNQPQHF; cdr3_nt: TGTGCCAGTAGTATGAGGGGACAGGGAGTAGGCAATCAGCCCCAGCATTTT
v_call: TRBV7-3; clone_size: .; d_call: TRBD1; j_call: TRBJ1-1; cdr3_aa: CASSFQGVGNTEAFF; cdr3_nt: TGTGCCAGCAGCTTTCAGGGGGTTGGGAACACTGAAGCTTTCTTT
v_call: TRBV7-2; clone_size: few; d_call: .; j_call: TRBJ1-5; cdr3_aa: CASSSGWMSNQPQHF; cdr3_nt: TGTGCCAGCAGTTCAGGGTGGATGAGCAATCAGCCCCAGCATTTT
v_call: TRBV6-4; clone_size: many; d_call: .; j_call: TRBJ2-5; cdr3_aa: CASKAAGQRAIQETQYF; cdr3_nt: TGTGCCAGCAAGGCGGCAGGACAGAGGGCAATCCAAGAGACCCAGTACTTC
v_call: TRBV7-9; clone_size: .; d_call: TRBD1; j_call: TRBJ1-2; cdr3_aa: CASSFSTGLHYGYTF; cdr3_nt: TGTGCCAGCAGCTTTTCGACAGGGCTTCACTATGGCTACACCTTC
v_call: TRBV28; clone_size: many; d_call: .; j_call: TRBJ1-2; cdr3_aa: CASRKSGQNRYGYTF; cdr3_nt: TGTGCCAGCAGGAAGTCAGGACAGAACCGCTATGGCTACACCTTC
v_call: TRBV7-2; clone_size: .; d_call: .; j_call: TRBJ1-4; cdr3_aa: CASRKSPPPGGVNEKLFF; cdr3_nt: TGTGCCAGCCGAAAATCACCCCCACCCGGGGGAGTTAATGAAAAACTGTTTTTT